This T cell receptor (beta chain) was captured in a study of T cells after yellow fever vaccination. Study results and limitations: A faster peak, day 5 versus 15, was reached by the weaker secondary response. High-abundance clonotypes from the bulk population could contaminate FACS-sorted repertoires. Few clonotypes appeared in both CD4 and CD8 compartments.

A note on this clonotype: Antigen specificity is unknown.

The CDR3 length is 16 residues. V dropped 5 bases and J dropped 1; count of bases not matched to a gene: 3. In TCRdb, the 5' RACE reads were re-called with MiXCR into one record per CDR3 protein. Found here are 450,000 to 550,000 distinct CDR3 sequences, under 25% of them singletons; the top ten hold roughly an eighth. The chain employs TRBV12-3 or TRBV12-4 and TRBJ2-2; 11 bases match TRBD2. The sequence was obtained from a man younger than 40 who received the YFV17D yellow fever vaccine. Sequenced material: PBMCs, taken 15 days after the yellow fever booster vaccination. The CDR3 protein is CASSHTSGRNTGELFF. CDR3 nucleotide sequence: TGTGCCAGCAGTCACACTAGCGGGAGGAACACCGGGGAGCTGTTTTTT.